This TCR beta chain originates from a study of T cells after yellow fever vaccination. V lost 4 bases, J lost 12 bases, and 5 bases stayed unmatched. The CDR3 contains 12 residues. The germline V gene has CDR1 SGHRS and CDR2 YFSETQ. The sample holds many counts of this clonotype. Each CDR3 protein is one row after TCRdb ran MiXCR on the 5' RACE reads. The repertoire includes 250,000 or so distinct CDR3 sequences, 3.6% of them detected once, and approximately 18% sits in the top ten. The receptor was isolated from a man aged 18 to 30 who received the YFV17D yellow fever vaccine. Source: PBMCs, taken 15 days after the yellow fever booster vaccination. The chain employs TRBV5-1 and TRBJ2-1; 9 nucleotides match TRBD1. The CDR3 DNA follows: TGCGCCAGCAGCGCTAACAGGGGGCCGCAGTTCTTC. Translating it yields CASSANRGPQFF.